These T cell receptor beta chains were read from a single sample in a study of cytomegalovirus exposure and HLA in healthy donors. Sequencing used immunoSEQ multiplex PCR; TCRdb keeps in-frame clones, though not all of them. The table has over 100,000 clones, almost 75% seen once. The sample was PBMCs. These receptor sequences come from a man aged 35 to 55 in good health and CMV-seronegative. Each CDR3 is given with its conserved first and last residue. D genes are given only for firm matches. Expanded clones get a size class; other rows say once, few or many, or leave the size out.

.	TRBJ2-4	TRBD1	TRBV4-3	TGCGCCAGCAGCCTCCGGGACAGGGGGACCAAAAACATTCAGTACTTC	CASSLRDRGTKNIQYF
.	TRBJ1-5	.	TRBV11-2	TGTGCCAGCAGCTTAGGGTTACAGACGTATCAGCATTTT	CASSLGLQTYQHF
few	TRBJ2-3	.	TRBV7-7	TGTGCTAGCAGCTTAATTTCGACAGATACGCAGTATTTT	CASSLISTDTQYF
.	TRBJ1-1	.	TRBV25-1	TGTGCCAGCACCTTGGGGGCAGCCACTGAAGCTTTCTTT	CASTLGAATEAFF
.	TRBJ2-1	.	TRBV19	TGTGCCAGTAGTAACGGGGGGCTTTACAATGAGCAGTTCTTC	CASSNGGLYNEQFF
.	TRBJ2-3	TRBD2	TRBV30	TGTGCCTGGAGTCTCTCGGGGGGGCGTAGCACAGATACGCAGTATTTT	CAWSLSGGRSTDTQYF
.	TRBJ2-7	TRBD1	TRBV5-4	TGTGCCAGCATGAGGCAGGGGGCTTCGTGGGAGCAGTACTTC	CASMRQGASWEQYF
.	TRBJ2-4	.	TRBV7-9	TGTGCCAGCAGCCCCCGACAGGAAATGGGAGACATTCAGTACTTC	CASSPRQEMGDIQYF
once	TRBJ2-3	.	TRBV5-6	TGTGCCAGCAACTTGGGAGGCACAGATACGCAGTATTTT	CASNLGGTDTQYF
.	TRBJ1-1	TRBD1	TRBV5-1	TGCGCCAGCAGCTCCACAGGGGAAGCTCTTGAAGCTTTCTTT	CASSSTGEALEAFF
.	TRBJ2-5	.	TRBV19	TGTGCCAGTAAAGACTCCGAAGAGACCCAGCACTTC	CASKDSEETQHF
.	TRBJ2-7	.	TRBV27	TGTGCCAGCAGGACCAGACAGAAAGCACCCTACGAGCAGTACTTC	CASRTRQKAPYEQYF
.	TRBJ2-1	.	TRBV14	TGTGCCAGCAGCCACGTACAGGTGACCTACACCTACAATGAGCAGTTCTTC	CASSHVQVTYTYNEQFF
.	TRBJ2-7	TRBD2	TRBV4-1	TGCGCCAGCAGCCAATTGACTAGCGGGGGGGCCACGTACTTC	CASSQLTSGGATYF
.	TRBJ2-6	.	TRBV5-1	TGCGCCAGCAGCTTGGCGAGCGCCTCTGGGGCCAACGTCCTGACTTTC	CASSLASASGANVLTF
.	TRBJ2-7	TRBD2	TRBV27	TGTGCCAGCAGTACCCTGGGACTAGCGGGTCCCTCCTACGAGCAGTACTTC	CASSTLGLAGPSYEQYF
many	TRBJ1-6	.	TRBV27	TGTGCCAGCAAAGAGGGAGTGGGATTGGGTTCACCCCTCCACTTT	CASKEGVGLGSPLHF
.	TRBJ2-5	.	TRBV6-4	TGTGCCAGCAGGGACAACCTAAAAGAGACCCAGTACTTC	CASRDNLKETQYF
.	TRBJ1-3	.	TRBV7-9	TGTGCCAGCAGCTTAGGCCTCCCGGGCACCATATATTTT	CASSLGLPGTIYF
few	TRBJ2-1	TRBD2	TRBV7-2	TGTGCCAGCAGCGTGGGACTAGCGGGGAACAATGAGCAGTTCTTC	CASSVGLAGNNEQFF
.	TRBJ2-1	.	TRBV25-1	TGTGCCAGCAGTGGGGCTACCGTCATCCTTGGCAACGAGCAGTTCTTC	CASSGATVILGNEQFF
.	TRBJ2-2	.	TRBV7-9	TGTGCCAGCAGCTTCTCCGGGGAGAAGACCGGGGAGCTGTTTTTT	CASSFSGEKTGELFF
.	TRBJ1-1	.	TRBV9	TGTGCCAGCAGCGTAGATAGCGCCCGCAGAGAAGCTTTCTTT	CASSVDSARREAFF
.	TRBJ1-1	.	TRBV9	TGTGCCAGCAATCGTGCGGGGTTGAACACTGAAGCTTTCTTT	CASNRAGLNTEAFF
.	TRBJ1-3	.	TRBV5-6	TGTGCCAGCAGCTTGGACGGCTCTGGAAACACCATATATTTT	CASSLDGSGNTIYF
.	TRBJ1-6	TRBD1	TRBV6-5	TGTGCCAGCAGTGCGGGACAGGGGGATTCACCCCTCCACTTT	CASSAGQGDSPLHF
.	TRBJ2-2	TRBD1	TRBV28	TGTGCCAGCATCGGGACAGGGGGCACCGGGGAGCTGTTTTTT	CASIGTGGTGELFF
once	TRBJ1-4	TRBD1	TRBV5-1	TGCGCCAGCAGCTTAGGACAGGGGGCGAGTTATGAAAAACTGTTTTTT	CASSLGQGASYEKLFF
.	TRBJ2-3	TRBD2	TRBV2	TGTGCCAGCAGTGACAGCGTTAGCGGGTTCACAGATACGCAGTATTTT	CASSDSVSGFTDTQYF
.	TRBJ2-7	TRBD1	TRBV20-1	TGCAGTGTAGGACAGGCACTCGAGCAGTACTTC	CSVGQALEQYF